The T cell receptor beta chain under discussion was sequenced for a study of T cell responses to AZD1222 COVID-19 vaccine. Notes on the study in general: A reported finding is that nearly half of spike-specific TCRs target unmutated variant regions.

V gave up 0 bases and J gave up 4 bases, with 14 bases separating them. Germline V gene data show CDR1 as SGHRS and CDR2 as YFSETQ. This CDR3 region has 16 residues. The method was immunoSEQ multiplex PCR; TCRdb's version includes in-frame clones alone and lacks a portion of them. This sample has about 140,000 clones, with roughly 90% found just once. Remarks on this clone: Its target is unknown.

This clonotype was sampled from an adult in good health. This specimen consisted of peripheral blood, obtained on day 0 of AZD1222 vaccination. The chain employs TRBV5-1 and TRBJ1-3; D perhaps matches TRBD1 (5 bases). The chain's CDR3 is CASSLVGQRLGNTIYF. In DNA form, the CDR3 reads TGCGCCAGCAGCTTGGTGGGGCAGAGGCTGGGAAACACCATATATTTT.